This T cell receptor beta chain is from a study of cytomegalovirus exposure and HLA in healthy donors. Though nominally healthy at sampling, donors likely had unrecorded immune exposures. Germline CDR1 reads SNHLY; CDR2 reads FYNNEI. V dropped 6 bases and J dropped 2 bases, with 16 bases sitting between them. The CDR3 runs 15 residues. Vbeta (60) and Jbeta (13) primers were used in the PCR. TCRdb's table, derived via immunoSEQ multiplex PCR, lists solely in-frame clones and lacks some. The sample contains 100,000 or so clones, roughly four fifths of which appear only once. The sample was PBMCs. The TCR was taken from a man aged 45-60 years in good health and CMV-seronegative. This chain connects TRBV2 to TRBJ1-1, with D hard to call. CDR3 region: CASRREPKINTEAFF. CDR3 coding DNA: TGTGCCAGCAGACGCGAACCAAAGATAAACACTGAAGCTTTCTTT.